Following are 20 T cell receptor beta chains from one sample sequenced in a study of blood T cell repertoires in COVID-19. Produced via immunoSEQ multiplex PCR; TCRdb's table is partial and in-frame only. This sample yields approximately 150,000 clones, of which about 87% are seen a single time; 28% belongs to the top ten. Sequencing was done on a sample of peripheral blood. The receptors were gathered from a human donor in a cohort sampled during active COVID-19.

This rearrangement joins TRBV7-9 to TRBJ2-3; D possibly corresponds to TRBD1 (5 bases). V gave up 6 bases and J gave up 10 bases, with 17 bases separating them. The CDR3 contains 13 residues. From germline, CDR1 is SEHNR and CDR2 FQNEAQ (reference sequence). The CDR3 DNA reads as TGTGCCAGCAGTCTTGCGGTTCAGGGTGCGCAGTATTTT. Its protein is CASSLAVQGAQYF.

The J gene is TRBJ2-2, the V gene TRBV6-5; 8 positions match TRBD2. With V trimmed by 6 bases and J by 5 bases, 8 bases remained unmatched. CDR1 is MNHEY, CDR2 SVGAGI, per germline. The CDR3 is 15 residues long. The CDR3 region is CASRTGTRRTGELFF. In DNA, the CDR3 is TGTGCCAGCAGAACCGGGACTAGAAGAACCGGGGAGCTGTTTTTT.

The gene calls are TRBV4-1 and TRBJ2-7, with 10 positions matching TRBD2. V shed 3 bases and J 0 bases; nucleotides not matched to a gene: 11. The CDR3 consists of 18 residues. Germline V gives CDR1 MGHRA, CDR2 YSYEKL. The CDR3 loop is CASSHGRGLAVSSYEQYF. In DNA form, the CDR3 reads TGCGCCAGCAGCCACGGCAGAGGACTAGCGGTGAGCTCCTACGAGCAGTACTTC.

This sequence joins TRBV6-5 and TRBJ1-1, with D maybe TRBD1 (6 bases). Trimming shortened V by 0 bases and J by 0 bases, and 8 bases separated the two germline ends. The V gene's germline CDR1 is MNHEY and CDR2 SVGAGI. The CDR3 runs to 15 residues. CDR3 sequence: CASSYSGGMNTEAFF. CDR3 sequence (DNA): TGTGCCAGCAGTTACTCAGGGGGTATGAACACTGAAGCTTTCTTT.

This chain connects TRBV18 to TRBJ2-1; 10 bases are shared with TRBD1. Germline CDR1 KGHSH, CDR2 LQKENI. The V segment lost 0 bases and the J segment 3 bases; nucleotides outside the gene matches: 2. CDR3 length: 16 amino acids. The CDR3 spells CASSPPGQGNYNEQFF. CDR3 coding DNA: TGTGCCAGCTCACCACCGGGACAGGGGAACTACAATGAGCAGTTCTTC.

The chain has TRBV6-2 or TRBV6-3 and TRBJ1-4; 7 bases are shared with TRBD1. This CDR3 region has 15 residues. CDR1 is MNHEY, CDR2 SVGEGT, per germline. The trim removed 4 bases at V and 10 bases at J, leaving 12 bases unmatched. The CDR3 region has the DNA TGTGCCAGCAGTTCAACCGGGACAGCGGTCCCAAAACTGTTTTTT. It specifies CASSSTGTAVPKLFF.

This sequence joins TRBV5-1 and TRBJ2-3, with D perhaps matching TRBD2 (7 bases). With 0 bases removed from V and 8 bases from J, the gap between germline ends came to 25 bases. The CDR3 loop spans 18 amino acids. CDR1 and CDR2 from the germline V gene are SGHRS and YFSETQ. The CDR3 DNA sequence: TGCGCCAGCAGCTTGGCCCGTACAGGGCTAGGACTAGTTGGTACGCAGTATTTT. It encodes CASSLARTGLGLVGTQYF.

The DNA for the CDR3 is TGCGCCAGCACCTGGGACACTTCCCAGGGATACGAGCAGTACTTC. It specifies CASTWDTSQGYEQYF. This rearrangement joins TRBV10-1 to TRBJ2-7; TRBD1 might be the D (6 bases). With 7 bases removed from V and 4 bases from J, the gap between germline ends came to 20 bases. Germline values: CDR1 WNHNN, CDR2 SYGVQD (reference sequence). The CDR3 is 15 residues long.

Here the CDR3 DNA reads TGCAGCGTTCCGGGACCAAGGCGTGGGGGGTCCGGGGAGCTGTTTTTT. It encodes CSVPGPRRGGSGELFF. The V call is TRBV29-1, the J call TRBJ2-2; D possibly corresponds to TRBD2 (6 bases). The CDR3 loop spans 16 amino acids. Germline V lookup: CDR1 SQVTM, CDR2 ANQGSEA. V was shortened by 5 bases and J by 6 bases, with 22 bases between the two germline ends.

The CDR3, as DNA: TGTGCCTCTGCCCGAGGGGGCCTAGAGACCCAGTACTTC. This gives the protein CASARGGLETQYF. V usage is TRBV10-3 and J usage is TRBJ2-5, with 7 bases fitting TRBD1. CDR3 length: 13 residues. V lost 11 bases, J lost 4 bases, and 10 bases stayed unmatched. From germline, CDR1 is ENHRY and CDR2 SYGVKD.

The V and J genes are TRBV19 and TRBJ1-5, with 9 bases lining up with TRBD1. The ends lost 5 bases at V and 4 bases at J; junction bases unmatched: 12. Germline V CDR1 and CDR2: LNHDA, SQIVND (reference sequence). This CDR3 region has 17 residues. The CDR3 here is CASSVLDRGRGNQPQHF. The CDR3 DNA sequence: TGTGCCAGTAGTGTTCTCGACAGGGGGAGAGGGAATCAGCCCCAGCATTTT.

This rearrangement joins TRBV3-1 (or the pseudogene TRBV3-2) to TRBJ2-1, with 7 bases aligning to TRBD2. The CDR3 has 15 amino acids. Germline assignment: CDR1 LGHDT and CDR2 YNNKEL (reference sequence). With V trimmed by 5 bases and J by 0 bases, 4 bases remained unmatched. CDR3 amino acids: CASSARGVSYNEQFF. In DNA form, the CDR3 reads TGTGCCAGCAGCGCACGGGGGGTCTCCTACAATGAGCAGTTCTTC.

The table lists this clone with a few counts. In DNA form, the CDR3 reads TGTGCTAGTGCATTCGGGGATACGCAGTATTTT. Amino acid sequence: CASAFGDTQYF. V usage is TRBV12-5 and J usage is TRBJ2-3; D uncertain. The CDR3 runs 11 residues. Germline CDR1 and CDR2: LGHNT and FRNRAP. V lost 7 bases and J 6 bases, leaving 8 bases between the germline ends.

The sample holds a few counts of this clone. The rearrangement links TRBV7-2 to TRBJ1-4; no firm D call. Trimming took off 1 base at V and 8 bases at J, with 17 bases between the two ends. The CDR3 has 16 amino acids. From germline, CDR1 is SGHTA and CDR2 FQGNSA. The CDR3 is CASSLVRGPSREKLFF. The CDR3 nucleotides read TGTGCCAGCAGCTTAGTAAGAGGCCCCTCTAGGGAAAAACTGTTTTTT.

This chain connects TRBV6-2 or TRBV6-3 to TRBJ2-7; 7 bases map to TRBD1. The CDR3 sequence is 16 residues long. The V segment lost 4 bases and the J segment 5 bases; nucleotides outside the gene matches: 14. Per the germline V gene, CDR1 is MNHEY and CDR2 is SVGEGT. The chain's CDR3 is CASSSDATGSFDEQYF. The CDR3 DNA sequence: TGTGCCAGCAGTTCCGACGCGACAGGGTCATTCGACGAGCAGTACTTC.

The V and J genes are TRBV6-5 and TRBJ1-2; a possible D gene is TRBD1 (6 bases). CDR1 and CDR2 (germline): MNHEY, SVGAGI. V was cut by 8 bases and J by 4 bases, with 20 bases left in between. The CDR3 length is 15 residues. CDR3 loop: CASGPPGHQVYGYTF. CDR3 DNA: TGTGCCAGCGGCCCTCCGGGACATCAAGTCTATGGCTACACCTTC.

This chain joins TRBV23-1 and TRBJ1-5; possibly TRBD1 for D (5 bases). TRBV23-1 is noted as an ORF with a role that remains uncertain. The CDR3 runs to 19 residues. V shed 4 bases and J shed 0 bases, with 22 bases lying between them. CDR3 region: CASSRPGNTPQYSNQPQHF. The DNA for the CDR3 is TGCGCCAGCAGTCGACCAGGGAACACCCCACAATATAGCAATCAGCCCCAGCATTTT.

The V gene is TRBV11-2, the J gene TRBJ2-6; the match to TRBD1 covers 7 bases. The CDR3 totals 18 residues. Unmatched junction bases numbered 9, after V lost 3 bases and J lost 1 base. Germline loops: CDR1 SGHAT, CDR2 FQNNGV. The CDR3 is CASSFGQAHPSGANVLTF. The CDR3 coding sequence is TGTGCCAGCAGCTTTGGACAGGCTCACCCTTCTGGGGCCAACGTCCTGACTTTC.

This chain joins TRBV7-2 and TRBJ2-7; 8 bases are shared with TRBD2. The CDR3 runs 15 residues. Germline CDR1 reads SGHTA; CDR2 reads FQGNSA. Trimming removed 8 bases from V and 0 bases from J; junction bases left unmatched: 9. In DNA form, the CDR3 reads TGTGCCAGCCGGGGGGGGCCCAAGACCTCCTACGAGCAGTACTTC. It specifies CASRGGPKTSYEQYF.

The chain joins TRBV3-1 (or the pseudogene TRBV3-2) to TRBJ1-5; TRBD1 might be the D (6 bases). The V gene's germline CDR1 is LGHDT and CDR2 YNNKEL (reference sequence). Deletions cut 1 base from V and 3 bases from J, with 10 bases between. The CDR3 is 15 amino acids. CDR3 nucleotides: TGTGCCAGCAGCCAAGGGGGGCCCCCCAATCAGCCCCAGCATTTT. It yields the protein CASSQGGPPNQPQHF.